What follows describes a single TCR beta chain. Libraries were prepared by immunoSEQ multiplex PCR; TCRdb keeps only in-frame clonotypes and omits some of them. The sample yields tens of thousands of clones, approximately 81% seen once. This specimen comes from a study of PD-1 blockade in mismatch repair-deficient tumors. Specimen: peripheral blood, collected 12 weeks after starting pembrolizumab. The TCR originated in an adult with mismatch repair-deficient cancer.

This CDR3 is CASGNALAKNIQYF. The CDR3, as DNA: TGTGCCAGCGGAAACGCTCTAGCCAAAAACATTCAGTACTTC. The J gene is TRBJ2-4, the V gene TRBV6-5; D remains unclear. Trimming removed 8 bases from V and 0 bases from J, with 11 bases in between. The CDR3 has 14 amino acids. Germline V CDR1 and CDR2: MNHEY, SVGAGI.